This T cell receptor (beta chain) was documented in a study of cytomegalovirus exposure and HLA in healthy donors. Trimming left V 3 bases short and J 7 bases short, with 9 bases between. CDR1 and CDR2 (germline): MDHEN, SYDVKM. This CDR3 has 12 amino acids. Overall study results and limits: Cytomegalovirus association was assigned to about 150 TCR beta chains. TRBV6-2, TRBV6-3 and some other V segments were excluded as indistinguishable.

The PCR was carried out with 60 Vbeta primers and 13 Jbeta primers. Per the original methods: Later analysis identified 80 million to 85 million unique TCR beta chains, about 12 million shared. Profiling relied on immunoSEQ multiplex PCR, and the TCRdb table lists in-frame clones only, not all of them. Clone size and V and J calls were adopted from that table, with D and trimming inferred from the DNA. This sample contains about 140,000 clones. Comment on this clone: Antigen specificity is unknown.

V is TRBV28 and J is TRBJ1-1, with a possible D match to TRBD1 (5 bases). The sequencing input was PBMCs. This clonotype was sampled from a woman aged 18 to 35 in good health and CMV-seronegative. The DNA of the CDR3 is TGTGCCAGCAGTTTTACAGGAATTGAAGCTTTCTTT. This codes for CASSFTGIEAFF.